The next 9 T cell receptor beta chains were all read from a single sample in a study of T cell responses to AZD1222 COVID-19 vaccine (dated by TCRdb to the early 2020s). This specimen's time point label, per the study, means: about 28 days (+/-7) after the second vaccine dose. Libraries were built with the immunoSEQ multiplex PCR assay. TCRdb obtained this table from immuneACCESS and retained in-frame rearrangements with V and J assigned. These tables miss some clones; where compared with another copy, unresolved V genes account for less than half of the shortfall, and the remainder is unexplained. The sample table records approximately 52,000 clones; approximately 90% of these occur just once. The top ten constitute 2% to 3% of the sample. Here the sequenced sample was peripheral blood, taken 28 days after the second AZD1222 dose. The receptors were gathered from an adult who received the AZD1222 COVID-19 vaccine.

The chain is built from TRBV7-3 and TRBJ2-3, with 9 nucleotides matching TRBD2. J lost 0 bases, V lost 5 bases, and 6 bases had no gene match. Germline V CDR1 and CDR2: SGHTA, FQGTGA. This CDR3 has 16 residues. CDR3 sequence: CASSLTGTSSTDTQYF. The CDR3 DNA sequence: TGTGCCAGCAGCCTGACCGGGACTAGCAGCACAGATACGCAGTATTTT.

A word on this clone: At one end, the junction sequence differs from germline, possibly due to a read error. This chain's CDR3 is CASSFGSGGNEQLF. CDR3 bases: TGCGCCAGCAGCTTTGGTTCGGGAGGAAATGAGCAGCTCTTC. The chain uses TRBV5-1 and TRBJ2-1; 7 bases fit TRBD2. The CDR3 spans 14 residues. The germline gives CDR1 SGHRS, CDR2 YFSETQ. The full variable domain, with the rest looked up from reference TRBV5-1 and TRBJ2-1, is KAGVTQTPRYLIKTRGQQVTLSCSPISGHRSVSWYQQTPGQGLQFLFEYFSETQRNKGNFPGRFSGRQFSNSRSEMNVSTLELGDSALYLCASSFGSGGNEQLFGPGTRLTVL.

This clone was observed a few times. V gene TRBV9 combines with J gene TRBJ2-1; possible D gene TRBD2, 5 bases. Germline V gene lookup returns CDR1 SGDLS and CDR2 YYNGEE. The V gene lost 0 bases and the J gene lost 2 bases, with 9 bases spanning the gap. The CDR3 is 15 amino acids. The CDR3 nucleotides read TGTGCCAGCAGCGTAGAAGCTAGCCCCTACAATGAGCAGTTCTTC. Translation: CASSVEASPYNEQFF.

The chain links TRBV19 to TRBJ2-1, with D uncertain. V lost 3 bases and J 8 bases, leaving 8 bases between the germline ends. The CDR3 covers 12 residues. Germline V lookup: CDR1 LNHDA, CDR2 SQIVND (reference sequence). In DNA, the CDR3 is TGTGCCAGTAGTATGATTGAGGATGAGCAGTTCTTC. Translated, it gives CASSMIEDEQFF.

The J gene is TRBJ1-4, the V gene TRBV3-1 (or the pseudogene TRBV3-2); 8 bases are shared with TRBD1. Trimming at V came to 10 bases and at J to 8 bases, leaving 12 bases not matched to a gene. Germline V gene data show CDR1 as LGHDT and CDR2 as YNNKEL (reference sequence). The CDR3 consists of 14 residues. CDR3 sequence (DNA): TGTGCCACCCAAGCGGACAGGGTGGGAGAAAAACTGTTTTTT. Translated, it gives CATQADRVGEKLFF.

The chain combines TRBV5-8 with TRBJ2-5; 15 nucleotides line up with TRBD2. Germline trimming cut 5 bases from V and 5 bases from J; bases unmatched to any gene: 1. The CDR3 is made up of 14 amino acids. The germline gives CDR1 SGHTS, CDR2 YDEGEE. CDR3 loop: CASSGTSGRETQYF. The CDR3 DNA sequence: TGTGCCAGCAGTGGGACTAGCGGGAGGGAGACCCAGTACTTC.

The chain uses TRBV28 and TRBJ1-2; 7 bases agree with TRBD1. CDR1 and CDR2 (germline): MDHEN, SYDVKM. CDR3 size: 15 residues. Germline trimming cut 3 bases from V and 4 bases from J; bases unmatched to any gene: 8. For the CDR3, the DNA is TGTGCCAGCAGTTTGGAACAGGGGCTCTTCTATGGCTACACCTTC. As protein: CASSLEQGLFYGYTF.

This sequence joins TRBV28 and TRBJ1-1; 7 positions match TRBD1. The V segment lost 5 bases and the J segment 0 bases; nucleotides outside the gene matches: 9. The CDR3 spans 16 residues. Germline CDR1 reads MDHEN; CDR2 reads SYDVKM. The CDR3: CASSPTRDSMNTEAFF. The DNA of the CDR3 is TGTGCCAGCAGTCCAACCCGGGACAGCATGAACACTGAAGCTTTCTTT.

The chain uses TRBV19 and TRBJ2-2; 7 bases fit TRBD1. Germline V lookup: CDR1 LNHDA, CDR2 SQIVND (reference sequence). After removal of 1 base from V and 4 bases from J, the junction contained 3 bases not matched to a gene. The CDR3 has 15 residues. CDR3 in amino acids: CASSIANRGTGELFF. CDR3 sequence (DNA): TGTGCCAGTAGTATAGCAAACAGGGGCACCGGGGAGCTGTTTTTT.